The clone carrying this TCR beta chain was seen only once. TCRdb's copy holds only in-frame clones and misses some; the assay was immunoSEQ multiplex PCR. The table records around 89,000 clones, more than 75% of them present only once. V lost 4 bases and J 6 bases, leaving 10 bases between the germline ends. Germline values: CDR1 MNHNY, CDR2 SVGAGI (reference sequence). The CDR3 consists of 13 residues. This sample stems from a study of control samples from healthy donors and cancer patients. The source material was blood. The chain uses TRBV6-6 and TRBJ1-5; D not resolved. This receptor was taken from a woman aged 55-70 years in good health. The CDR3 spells CASSSARGQPQHF. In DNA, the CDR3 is TGTGCCAGCAGTTCGGCGAGAGGTCAGCCCCAGCATTTT.